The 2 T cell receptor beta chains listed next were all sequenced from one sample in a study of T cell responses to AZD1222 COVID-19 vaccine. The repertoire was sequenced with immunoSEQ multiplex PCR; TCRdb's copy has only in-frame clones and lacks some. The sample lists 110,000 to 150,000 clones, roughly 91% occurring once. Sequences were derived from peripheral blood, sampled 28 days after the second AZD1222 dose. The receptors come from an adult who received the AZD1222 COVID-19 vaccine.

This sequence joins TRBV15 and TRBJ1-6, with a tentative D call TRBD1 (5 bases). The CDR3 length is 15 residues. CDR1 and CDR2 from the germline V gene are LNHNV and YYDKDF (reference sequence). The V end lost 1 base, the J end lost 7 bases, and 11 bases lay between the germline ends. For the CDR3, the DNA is TGTGCCACCAGCAGAGGAACAGGCGAAAATTCACCCCTCCACTTT. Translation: CATSRGTGENSPLHF.

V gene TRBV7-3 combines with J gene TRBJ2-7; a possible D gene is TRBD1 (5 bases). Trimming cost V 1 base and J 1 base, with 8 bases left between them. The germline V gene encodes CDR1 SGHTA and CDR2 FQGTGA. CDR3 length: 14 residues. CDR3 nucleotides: TGTGCCAGCAGCTTAAATCAGGGTTCCTACGAGCAGTACTTC. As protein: CASSLNQGSYEQYF.